This T cell receptor (beta chain) was sequenced in a study of blood T cell repertoires in COVID-19. The CDR3 has 13 amino acids. Germline V CDR1 and CDR2: LGHDT, YNNKEL (reference sequence). V dropped 4 bases and J dropped 6 bases, with 13 bases sitting between them. Here immunoSEQ multiplex PCR was the method, and the copy in TCRdb shows in-frame clones only, minus some. The sample records a few hundred thousand clones, about 82% being singletons. The rearrangement uses TRBV3-1 (or the pseudogene TRBV3-2) and TRBJ2-7, with D perhaps matching TRBD2 (5 bases). This clonotype was obtained from a human donor in a cohort sampled during active COVID-19. Input material: peripheral blood. The CDR3, as DNA: TGTGCCAGCAGCCCCCTGCTAGCAGGCGAGCAGTACTTC. Its protein is CASSPLLAGEQYF.